This TCR beta chain was found in a study of molecular identifiers for immune sequencing clone quantification. Study overall: Four of five splits of RNA from approximately 20,000 or 98,000 naive CD8 cells were sequenced in replicates.

CDR3 length equals 14 residues. Germline V gives CDR1 LGHNT, CDR2 FRNRAP. Study-wide findings and caveats: Underestimated sizes of highly expanded clones could result from identical TCR molecules that share a barcode.

Only a few counts were recorded for this clonotype. The target antigen is unknown. A junction end diverges from the germline sequence, so it may reflect a read error. A CD8+CD4-CCR7+CD45RA+ phenotype served as the sorting definition for naive CD8 T cells. TCRdb re-derived calls from the PCR reads in MiXCR, one entry per CDR3 protein. Here the sample spans some 680,000 distinct CDR3 sequences, 25% being singletons. This receptor was identified in a human donor in good health. Some libraries in this study had Jurkat cell RNA spiked in. Sample: naive CD8+ T cells from blood, with Jurkat cell RNA spiked in. Described subset: FACS-sorted CD8+CD4-CCR7+CD45RA+ naive T cells. The chain recombines TRBV12-5 with TRBJ2-7; D is unclear. CDR3 residues: CAGGPVGSNYEQYF. In nucleotides, the CDR3 is TGTGCTGGTGGTCCGGTCGGATCCAACTACGAGCAGTACTTC.